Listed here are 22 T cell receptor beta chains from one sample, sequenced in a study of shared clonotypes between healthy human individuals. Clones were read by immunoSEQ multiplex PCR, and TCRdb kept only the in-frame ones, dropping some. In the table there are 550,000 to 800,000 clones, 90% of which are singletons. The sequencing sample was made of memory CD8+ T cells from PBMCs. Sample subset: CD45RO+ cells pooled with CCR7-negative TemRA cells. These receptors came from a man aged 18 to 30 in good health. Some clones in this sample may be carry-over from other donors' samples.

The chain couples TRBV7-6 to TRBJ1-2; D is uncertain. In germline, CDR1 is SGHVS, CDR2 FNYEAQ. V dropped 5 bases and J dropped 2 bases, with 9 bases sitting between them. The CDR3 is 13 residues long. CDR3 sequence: CASSQNTNYGYTF. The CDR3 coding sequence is TGTGCCAGCAGCCAAAACACAAACTATGGCTACACCTTC.

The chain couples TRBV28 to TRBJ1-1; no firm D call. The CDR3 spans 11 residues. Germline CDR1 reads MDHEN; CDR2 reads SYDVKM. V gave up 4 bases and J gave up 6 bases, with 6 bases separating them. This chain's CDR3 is CASSYGAEAFF. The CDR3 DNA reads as TGTGCCAGCAGTTACGGGGCTGAAGCTTTCTTT.

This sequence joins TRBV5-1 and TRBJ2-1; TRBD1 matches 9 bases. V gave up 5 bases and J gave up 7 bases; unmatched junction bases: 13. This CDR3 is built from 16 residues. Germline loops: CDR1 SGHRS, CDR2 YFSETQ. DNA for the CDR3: TGCGCCAGCAGTTCAACCGGGACAGGGATGTGGAATGAGCAGTTCTTC. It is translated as CASSSTGTGMWNEQFF. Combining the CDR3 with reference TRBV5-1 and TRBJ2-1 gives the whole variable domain KAGVTQTPRYLIKTRGQQVTLSCSPISGHRSVSWYQQTPGQGLQFLFEYFSETQRNKGNFPGRFSGRQFSNSRSEMNVSTLELGDSALYLCASSSTGTGMWNEQFFGPGTRLTVL.

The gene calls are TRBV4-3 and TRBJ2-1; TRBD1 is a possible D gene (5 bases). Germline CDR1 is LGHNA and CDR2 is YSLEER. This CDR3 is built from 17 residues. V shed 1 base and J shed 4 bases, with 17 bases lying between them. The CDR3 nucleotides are TGCGCCAGCAGCCAAGTCCAGGTGCAGGGTGGGTACAATGAGCAGTTCTTC. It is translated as CASSQVQVQGGYNEQFF.

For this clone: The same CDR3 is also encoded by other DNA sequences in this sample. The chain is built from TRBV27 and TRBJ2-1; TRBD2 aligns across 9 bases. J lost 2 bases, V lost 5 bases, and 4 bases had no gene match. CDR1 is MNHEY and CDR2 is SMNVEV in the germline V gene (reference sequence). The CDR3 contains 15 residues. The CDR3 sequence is CASSLSGRTYNEQFF. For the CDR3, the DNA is TGTGCCAGCAGTCTTAGCGGGAGAACCTACAATGAGCAGTTCTTC.

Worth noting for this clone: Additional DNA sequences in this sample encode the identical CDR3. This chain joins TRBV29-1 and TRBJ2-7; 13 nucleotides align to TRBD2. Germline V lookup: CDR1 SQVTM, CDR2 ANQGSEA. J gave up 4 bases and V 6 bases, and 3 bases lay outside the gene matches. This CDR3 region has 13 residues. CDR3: CSVRTSGSYEQYF. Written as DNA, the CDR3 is TGCAGCGTCCGGACTAGCGGGAGTTACGAGCAGTACTTC.

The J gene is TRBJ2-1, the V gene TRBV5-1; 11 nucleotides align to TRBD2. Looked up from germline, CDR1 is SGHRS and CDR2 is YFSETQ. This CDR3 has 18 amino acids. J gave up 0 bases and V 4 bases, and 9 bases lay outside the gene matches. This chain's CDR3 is CASSRTSGQIRSYNEQFF. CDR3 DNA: TGCGCCAGCAGCCGGACTAGCGGGCAAATCCGCTCCTACAATGAGCAGTTCTTC.

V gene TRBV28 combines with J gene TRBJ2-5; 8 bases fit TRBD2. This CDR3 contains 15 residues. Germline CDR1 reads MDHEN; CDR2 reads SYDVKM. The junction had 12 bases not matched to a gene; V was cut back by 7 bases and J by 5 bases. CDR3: CASIEGLESRETQYF. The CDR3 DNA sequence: TGTGCCAGCATAGAGGGACTAGAGTCGCGTGAGACCCAGTACTTC. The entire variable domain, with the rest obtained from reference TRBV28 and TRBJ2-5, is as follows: DVKVTQSSRYLVKRTGEKVFLECVQDMDHENMFWYRQDPGLGLRLIYFSYDVKMKEKGDIPEGYSVSREKKERFSLILESASTNQTSMYLCASIEGLESRETQYFGPGTRLLVL.

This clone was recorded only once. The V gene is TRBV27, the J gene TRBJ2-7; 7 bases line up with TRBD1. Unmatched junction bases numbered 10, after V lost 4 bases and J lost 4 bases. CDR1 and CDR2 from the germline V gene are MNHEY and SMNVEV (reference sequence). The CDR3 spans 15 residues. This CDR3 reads CASSSDRKGVYEQYF. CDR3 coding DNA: TGTGCCAGCAGTTCGGACAGGAAGGGGGTATACGAGCAGTACTTC.

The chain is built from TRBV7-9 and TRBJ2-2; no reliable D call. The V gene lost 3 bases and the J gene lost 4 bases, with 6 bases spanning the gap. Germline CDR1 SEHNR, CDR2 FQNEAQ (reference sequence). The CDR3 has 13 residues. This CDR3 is CASSFPITGELFF. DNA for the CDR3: TGTGCCAGCAGCTTCCCCATCACCGGGGAGCTGTTTTTT.

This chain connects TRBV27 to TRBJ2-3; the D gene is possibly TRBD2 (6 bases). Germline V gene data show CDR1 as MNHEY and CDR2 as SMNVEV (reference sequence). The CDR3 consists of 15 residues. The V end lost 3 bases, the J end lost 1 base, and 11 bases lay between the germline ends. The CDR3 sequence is CASSFGGIRTDTQYF. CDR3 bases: TGTGCCAGCAGTTTCGGAGGGATACGCACAGATACGCAGTATTTT.

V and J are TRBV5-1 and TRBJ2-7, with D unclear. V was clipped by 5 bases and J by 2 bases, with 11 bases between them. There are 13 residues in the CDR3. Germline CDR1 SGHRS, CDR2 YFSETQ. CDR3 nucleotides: TGCGCCAGCAGGATTGACTGGGCCTACGAGCAGTACTTC. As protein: CASRIDWAYEQYF.

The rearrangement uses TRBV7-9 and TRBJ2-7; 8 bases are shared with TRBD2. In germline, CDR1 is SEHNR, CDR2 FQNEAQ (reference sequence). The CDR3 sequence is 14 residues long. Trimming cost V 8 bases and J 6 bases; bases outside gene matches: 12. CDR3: CASGLEAGDSEQYF. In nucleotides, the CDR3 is TGTGCCAGCGGCCTTGAAGCGGGAGATTCCGAGCAGTACTTC.

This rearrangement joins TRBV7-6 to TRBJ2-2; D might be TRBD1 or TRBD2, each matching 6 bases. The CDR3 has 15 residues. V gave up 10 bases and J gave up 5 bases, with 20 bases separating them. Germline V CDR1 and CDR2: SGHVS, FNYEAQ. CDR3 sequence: CAIMSPRGRTGELFF. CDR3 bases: TGTGCCATCATGTCCCCAAGGGGGAGGACCGGGGAGCTGTTTTTT.

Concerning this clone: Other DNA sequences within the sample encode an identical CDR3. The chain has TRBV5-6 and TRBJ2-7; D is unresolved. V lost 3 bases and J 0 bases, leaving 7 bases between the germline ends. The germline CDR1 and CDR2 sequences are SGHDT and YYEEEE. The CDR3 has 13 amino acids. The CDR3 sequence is CASSYSSSYEQYF. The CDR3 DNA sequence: TGTGCCAGCAGCTACAGCAGCTCCTACGAGCAGTACTTC.

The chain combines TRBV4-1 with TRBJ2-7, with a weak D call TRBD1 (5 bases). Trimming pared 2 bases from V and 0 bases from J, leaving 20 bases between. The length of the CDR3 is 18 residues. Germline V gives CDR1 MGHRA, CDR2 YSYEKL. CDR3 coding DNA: TGCGCCAGCAGCCAAATTAGACAGAAGGAAGGGGTCTCCTACGAGCAGTACTTC. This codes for CASSQIRQKEGVSYEQYF.

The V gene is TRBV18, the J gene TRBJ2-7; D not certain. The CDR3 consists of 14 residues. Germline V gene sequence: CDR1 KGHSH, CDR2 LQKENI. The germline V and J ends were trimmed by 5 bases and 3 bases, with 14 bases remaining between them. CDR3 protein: CASSTAGQDYEQYF. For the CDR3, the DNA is TGTGCCAGCTCAACCGCCGGGCAGGACTACGAGCAGTACTTC.

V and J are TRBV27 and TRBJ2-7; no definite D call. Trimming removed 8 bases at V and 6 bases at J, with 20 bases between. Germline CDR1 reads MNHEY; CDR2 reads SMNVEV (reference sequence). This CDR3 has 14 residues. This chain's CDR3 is CASDEAYGFGEQYF. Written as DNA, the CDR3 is TGTGCCAGCGACGAGGCATATGGGTTCGGCGAGCAGTACTTC.

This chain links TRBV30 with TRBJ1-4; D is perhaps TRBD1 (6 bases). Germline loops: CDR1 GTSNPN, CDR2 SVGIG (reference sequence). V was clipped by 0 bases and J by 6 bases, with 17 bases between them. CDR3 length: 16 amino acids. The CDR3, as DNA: TGTGCCTGGAGTGTACGCGTCAGGGGCGCATATGAAAAACTGTTTTTT. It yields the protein CAWSVRVRGAYEKLFF.

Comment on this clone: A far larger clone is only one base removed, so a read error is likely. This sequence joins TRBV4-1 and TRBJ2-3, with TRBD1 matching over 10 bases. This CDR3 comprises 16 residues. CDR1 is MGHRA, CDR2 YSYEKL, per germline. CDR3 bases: TGCGCCAGCAACCAAGGGGACAGGGGCTACACAGATACGCAGTATTTT. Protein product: CASNQGDRGYTDTQYF.

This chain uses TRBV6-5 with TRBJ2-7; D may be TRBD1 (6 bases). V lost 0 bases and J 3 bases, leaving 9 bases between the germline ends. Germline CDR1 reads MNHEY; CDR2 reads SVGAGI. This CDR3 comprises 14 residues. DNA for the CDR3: TGTGCCAGCAGTTACTCAACAGGGCACTACGAGCAGTACTTC. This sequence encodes CASSYSTGHYEQYF.

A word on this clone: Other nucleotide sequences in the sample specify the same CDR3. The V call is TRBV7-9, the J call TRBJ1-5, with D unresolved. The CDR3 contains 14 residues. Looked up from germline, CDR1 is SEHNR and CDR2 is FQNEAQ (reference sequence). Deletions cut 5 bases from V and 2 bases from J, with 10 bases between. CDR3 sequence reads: CASSPPGGNQPQHF. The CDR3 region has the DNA TGTGCCAGCAGCCCCCCTGGGGGCAATCAGCCCCAGCATTTT.